There are a few counts of the clone carrying this T cell receptor beta chain. The data were obtained in a study of human T cells and chemical hapten exposure. TCRdb re-called the RACE reads with MiXCR, one entry per CDR3 protein. There are about 85,000 distinct CDR3 sequences in the sample; 8.5% occur only once, and 2% to 3% lies in the top ten. Per the germline V gene, CDR1 is ENHRY and CDR2 is SYGVKD. The CDR3 consists of 14 residues. The trim removed 9 bases at V and 2 bases at J, leaving 1 base unmatched. Time point: pre-sensitization, week 0. The treatment: therapeutic diphenylcyclopropenone sensitization with weekly scalp DPC. Those who donated were patients with alopecia, 18 to 70 years of age, and suitable for DPC.

The chain joins TRBV10-3 to TRBJ2-7; the match to TRBD2 covers 16 bases. The sequence was obtained from a man aged 40-55 years with alopecia areata. Some clones in this sample may be carry-over from other donors' samples. The specimen comprised whole blood, sampled in connection with sensitization to the hapten diphenylcyclopropenone (DPC). The DNA of the CDR3 is TGTGCCATTGGGACTAGCGGGAGGGCCTACGAGCAGTACTTC. Protein: CAIGTSGRAYEQYF.